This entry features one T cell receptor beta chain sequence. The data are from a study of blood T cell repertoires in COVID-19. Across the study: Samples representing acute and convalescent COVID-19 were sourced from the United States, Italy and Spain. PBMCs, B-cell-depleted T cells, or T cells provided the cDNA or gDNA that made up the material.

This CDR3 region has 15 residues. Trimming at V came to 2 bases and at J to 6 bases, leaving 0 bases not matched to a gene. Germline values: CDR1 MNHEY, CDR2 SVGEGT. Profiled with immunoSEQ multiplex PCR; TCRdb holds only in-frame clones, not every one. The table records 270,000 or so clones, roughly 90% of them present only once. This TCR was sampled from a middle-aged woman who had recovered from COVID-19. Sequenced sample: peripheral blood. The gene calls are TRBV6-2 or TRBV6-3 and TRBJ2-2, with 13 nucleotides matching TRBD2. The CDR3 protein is CASSYGLAGAGELFF. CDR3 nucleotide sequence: TGTGCCAGCAGTTACGGACTAGCGGGAGCCGGGGAGCTGTTTTTT.